The 28 T cell receptor beta chains in this list originate from one sample, sequenced in a study of cytotoxic CD8 clonotypes in ibrutinib-treated CLL. The repertoire was sequenced with immunoSEQ multiplex PCR; TCRdb's copy has only in-frame clones and lacks some. The sample includes over 100,000 clones, roughly 88% of them seen just once. The source was PBMCs, collected after 24 months of ibrutinib treatment. These receptors all stem from a human donor with chronic lymphocytic leukemia.

This clone appeared once. V and J are TRBV4-3 and TRBJ2-3; TRBD2 matches 10 bases. The CDR3 extends over 19 amino acids. The germline gives CDR1 LGHNA, CDR2 YSLEER. After removal of 0 bases from V and 3 bases from J, the junction contained 12 bases not matched to a gene. The DNA for the CDR3 is TGCGCCAGCAGCCAAGAGTTCAGCGGGAGGGCGGTAGGGACAGATACGCAGTATTTT. Its translation: CASSQEFSGRAVGTDTQYF.

This clone came up a few times. The V gene is TRBV18, the J gene TRBJ2-5; D is unclear. Germline lookup yields CDR1 KGHSH and CDR2 LQKENI. The CDR3 extends over 12 amino acids. Trimming shortened V by 10 bases and J by 0 bases, and 9 bases separated the two germline ends. Here the CDR3 DNA reads TGTGCCACCAGGCAGGACCAAGAGACCCAGTACTTC. Its protein is CATRQDQETQYF.

This clone was observed a single time. The chain employs TRBV21-1 and TRBJ2-1; the table's D call of TRBD2 was not tested on the DNA. TRBV21-1 is a documented pseudogene. This CDR3 comprises 18 residues. The CDR3 nucleotides are TGTGCCAGCACCCTATCCCCGGGACTAGCGGGGGGATTCGATGAGCAGTTCTTC. It translates to CASTLSPGLAGGFDEQFF.

This sequence joins TRBV19 and TRBJ2-3; no clear D. The CDR3 loop spans 18 amino acids. The V and J ends lost 5 bases and 3 bases respectively, with 24 bases between them. Germline CDR1 is LNHDA and CDR2 is SQIVND (reference sequence). CDR3 sequence reads: CASSSRPPGSIITDTQYF. The CDR3 DNA follows: TGTGCCAGTAGTTCCCGGCCACCGGGTAGCATCATTACAGATACGCAGTATTTT.

This chain joins TRBV5-1 and TRBJ2-1; TRBD1 agrees at 9 bases. J was trimmed by 9 bases and V by 3 bases; bases with no gene match: 10. The CDR3 consists of 15 residues. CDR1 and CDR2 from the germline V gene are SGHRS and YFSETQ. CDR3 in amino acids: CASSSGQGLGREQFF. The CDR3 DNA sequence: TGCGCCAGCAGCTCCGGACAGGGGTTAGGCCGTGAGCAGTTCTTC.

The rearrangement uses TRBV9 and TRBJ2-5; D possibly corresponds to TRBD2 (7 bases). This CDR3 region has 14 residues. Germline values: CDR1 SGDLS, CDR2 YYNGEE. Trimming shortened V by 4 bases and J by 1 base, and 11 bases separated the two germline ends. The CDR3 nucleotides read TGTGCCAGCAGCTTCGGGGGGCTCCAAGAGACCCAGTACTTC. Protein: CASSFGGLQETQYF.

The chain links TRBV2 to TRBJ2-7, with D perhaps matching TRBD2 (6 bases). Trimming pared 6 bases from V and 3 bases from J, leaving 15 bases between. There are 14 residues in the CDR3. Germline loops: CDR1 SNHLY, CDR2 FYNNEI. Here the CDR3 DNA reads TGTGCCAGCAGCGCCGAGTTGGGGGGCTACGAGCAGTACTTC. It encodes CASSAELGGYEQYF.

A single count supports this clone. V is TRBV7-6 and J is TRBJ2-2; TRBD2 matches at 12 bases. The CDR3 spans 20 residues. CDR1 SGHVS and CDR2 FNYEAQ come from the germline V gene. Trimming cost V 5 bases and J 9 bases; bases outside gene matches: 22. Written as DNA, the CDR3 is TGTGCCAGCAGCCCTCAACTAGCGGGAGGCACAAATTCTAAATCCAGGGAGCTGTTTTTT. Protein sequence: CASSPQLAGGTNSKSRELFF.

J is TRBJ1-1 and V is TRBV7-9, with D perhaps TRBD1 (6 bases). Germline CDR1 is SEHNR and CDR2 is FQNEAQ (reference sequence). The V and J ends lost 5 bases and 3 bases respectively, with 25 bases between them. The CDR3 is 18 amino acids. Here the CDR3 reads CASSAWGEAGEGYTEAFF. The DNA of the CDR3 is TGTGCCAGCAGCGCCTGGGGCGAGGCAGGGGAAGGATACACTGAAGCTTTCTTT.

The chain joins TRBV27 to TRBJ1-2; D is possibly TRBD1 (5 bases). Germline CDR1 and CDR2: MNHEY and SMNVEV (reference sequence). Trimming cost V 7 bases and J 5 bases, with 26 bases left between them. The CDR3 has 17 residues. The CDR3 sequence is CASTQNFPGPPGYGYTF. CDR3 nucleotide sequence: TGTGCCAGCACCCAAAACTTTCCGGGGCCCCCTGGGTATGGCTACACCTTC.

CDR3 sequence: CASSFSPASGAQSETQYF. CDR3 bases: TGCGCCAGCAGCTTTTCTCCTGCATCGGGGGCTCAATCAGAGACCCAGTACTTC. V gene TRBV5-1 combines with J gene TRBJ2-5; D is possibly TRBD1 or TRBD2 (6 bases each). The CDR3 extends over 18 amino acids. Germline V CDR1 and CDR2: SGHRS, YFSETQ. V shed 2 bases and J shed 4 bases, with 24 bases lying between them.

The chain has TRBV7-2 and TRBJ2-3, with D possibly matching TRBD1 (6 bases). Germline-derived CDR1 and CDR2 are SGHTA and FQGNSA. V was trimmed by 5 bases and J by 4 bases, leaving 22 bases between them. The CDR3 is made up of 17 amino acids. The DNA of the CDR3 is TGTGCCAGCAGCCCGACGGCCGGGACACAACGGGCAGATACGCAGTATTTT. It yields the protein CASSPTAGTQRADTQYF.

The chain joins TRBV4-3 to TRBJ1-1, with 7 bases identical to TRBD1. CDR3 length: 15 amino acids. Germline V gene data show CDR1 as LGHNA and CDR2 as YSLEER. J was trimmed by 8 bases and V by 0 bases; bases with no gene match: 9. CDR3 sequence (DNA): TGCGCCAGCAGCCAAGATAGGACAGGAAAGCAGGAAGCTTTCTTT. It translates to CASSQDRTGKQEAFF.

This clone was counted a single time. The CDR3 DNA sequence: TGTGCCAGTTCCCCGGGACCCACTAGATCCCTAGCCAAAAACATTCAGTACTTC. It specifies CASSPGPTRSLAKNIQYF. This chain uses TRBV19 with TRBJ2-4; TRBD1 or TRBD2 may be the D gene (5 bases each). The CDR3 extends over 18 amino acids. V was clipped by 8 bases and J by 0 bases, with 23 bases between them. Per germline, CDR1 LNHDA and CDR2 SQIVND (reference sequence).

CDR3 sequence (DNA): TGTGCCAGCAGTTACTCCGACCGGGACCCCTCAAACACCATATATTTT. It translates to CASSYSDRDPSNTIYF. The chain couples TRBV6-7 to TRBJ1-3; D is possibly TRBD1 (5 bases). TRBV6-7 is noted as an ORF with a role that remains uncertain. The CDR3 runs 16 residues. Trimming left V 0 bases short and J 6 bases short, with 15 bases between.

The rearrangement joins TRBV11-2 to TRBJ2-7; D perhaps matches TRBD1 (5 bases). V lost 1 base and J lost 3, with 10 bases in between. Germline V CDR1 and CDR2: SGHAT, FQNNGV. This CDR3 spans 14 amino acids. The CDR3 region is CASSLVRQSYEQYF. The CDR3 region has the DNA TGTGCCAGCAGCTTAGTCCGACAGAGCTACGAGCAGTACTTC.

The rearrangement joins TRBV27 to TRBJ2-1, with D hard to call. The V end was cut by 4 bases, the J end by 2 bases, with 15 bases between. Germline V gives CDR1 MNHEY, CDR2 SMNVEV (reference sequence). CDR3 length equals 16 residues. The CDR3 region has the DNA TGTGCCAGCAGTTATCAGACACCGGGTGCCTACAATGAGCAGTTCTTC. Its translation: CASSYQTPGAYNEQFF.

The chain recombines TRBV28 with TRBJ2-1; TRBD1 matches 10 bases. This CDR3 has 15 residues. The V gene end was trimmed by 5 bases and the J gene end by 9 bases; junction bases not matched to a gene: 10. The germline V gene has CDR1 MDHEN and CDR2 SYDVKM. CDR3 in amino acids: CASSMTGGLSSEQFF. CDR3 DNA sequence: TGTGCCAGCAGTATGACAGGGGGCTTGAGTTCTGAGCAGTTCTTC. Combining the CDR3 with reference TRBV28 and TRBJ2-1 gives the whole variable domain DVKVTQSSRYLVKRTGEKVFLECVQDMDHENMFWYRQDPGLGLRLIYFSYDVKMKEKGDIPEGYSVSREKKERFSLILESASTNQTSMYLCASSMTGGLSSEQFFGPGTRLTVL.

The chain recombines TRBV28 with TRBJ2-7, with D perhaps TRBD2 (5 bases). The V end lost 6 bases, the J end lost 1 base, and 10 bases lay between the germline ends. Germline values: CDR1 MDHEN, CDR2 SYDVKM. The CDR3 has 13 amino acids. CDR3 bases: TGTGCCAGCAGCCACGGACTTTCCTACGAGCAGTACTTC. It is translated as CASSHGLSYEQYF.

V usage is TRBV10-1 and J usage is TRBJ2-7; D uncertain. CDR1 and CDR2 from the germline V gene are WNHNN and SYGVQD (reference sequence). The CDR3 runs 12 residues. The V end was cut by 8 bases, the J end by 6 bases, with 14 bases between. The CDR3 is CASGSWLCEQYF. Here the CDR3 DNA reads TGCGCCAGCGGTTCCTGGCTTTGCGAGCAGTACTTC.

The CDR3 is CASTSGGALNEQFF. In DNA form, the CDR3 reads TGTGCCAGCACTAGCGGGGGGGCTTTGAATGAGCAGTTCTTC. The V and J genes are TRBV6-1 and TRBJ2-1, with 12 bases fitting TRBD2. CDR3 length equals 14 residues. V trimming: 7 bases; J trimming: 7 bases; junction bases outside the gene matches: 5. Germline CDR1 and CDR2: MNHNS and SASEGT.

The chain uses TRBV2 and TRBJ1-2; 7 positions match TRBD1. The CDR3 totals 15 residues. The V gene's germline CDR1 is SNHLY and CDR2 FYNNEI. The trim removed 2 bases at V and 8 bases at J, leaving 11 bases unmatched. As DNA, the CDR3 is TGTGCCAGCAGTGAAACAGGGGAAGGATTATTAGGCTACACCTTC. Protein product: CASSETGEGLLGYTF.

The chain joins TRBV28 to TRBJ2-7; D perhaps matches TRBD1 (8 bases). The CDR3 totals 15 residues. V shed 7 bases and J shed 8 bases, with 24 bases lying between them. Germline CDR1 reads MDHEN; CDR2 reads SYDVKM. CDR3 amino acids: CASTYQGAGGFKQYF. CDR3 coding DNA: TGTGCCAGCACCTATCAGGGGGCCGGGGGGTTCAAGCAGTACTTC.

The rearrangement uses TRBV6-6 and TRBJ1-6; 7 nucleotides align to TRBD1. This CDR3 has 16 amino acids. V shed 2 bases and J 10 bases; nucleotides not matched to a gene: 11. Germline-derived CDR1 and CDR2 are MNHNY and SVGAGI (reference sequence). The CDR3 coding sequence is TGTGCCAGCAGTTACAGCCGGGGCAGGGGGAGATCACCCCTCCACTTT. This gives the protein CASSYSRGRGRSPLHF.

The chain recombines TRBV5-1 with TRBJ2-5, with D uncertain. CDR3 size: 14 residues. Germline CDR1 and CDR2: SGHRS and YFSETQ. Trimming removed 5 bases at V and 5 bases at J, with 16 bases between. The CDR3 spells CASRMAAVTETQYF. CDR3 bases: TGCGCCAGCAGAATGGCGGCAGTTACGGAGACCCAGTACTTC.

The V gene is TRBV28, the J gene TRBJ1-1; no reliable D call. Germline CDR1 and CDR2: MDHEN and SYDVKM. V lost 8 bases to trimming and J lost 8 bases, with 18 bases between them. The CDR3 is 13 residues long. The DNA of the CDR3 is TGTGCCAGCTGGGTTGGGGAACCAACGGAAGCTTTCTTT. Its protein is CASWVGEPTEAFF.

The V gene is TRBV5-1, the J gene TRBJ1-2; D is unresolved. Germline V gives CDR1 SGHRS, CDR2 YFSETQ. This CDR3 region has 12 residues. Trimming shortened V by 4 bases and J by 5 bases, and 9 bases separated the two germline ends. The CDR3 reads CASSAEKYGYTF. In DNA, the CDR3 is TGCGCCAGCAGCGCCGAGAAATATGGCTACACCTTC. Full variable domain (remainder filled in from reference TRBV5-1 and TRBJ1-2): KAGVTQTPRYLIKTRGQQVTLSCSPISGHRSVSWYQQTPGQGLQFLFEYFSETQRNKGNFPGRFSGRQFSNSRSEMNVSTLELGDSALYLCASSAEKYGYTFGSGTRLTVV.

The J gene is TRBJ1-1, the V gene TRBV5-6, with D unresolved. This CDR3 region has 13 residues. Germline assignment: CDR1 SGHDT and CDR2 YYEEEE. V dropped 4 bases and J dropped 4 bases, with 11 bases sitting between them. CDR3 nucleotides: TGTGCCAGCAGCCGTAGTGTCTTCACTGAAGCTTTCTTT. Its protein product is CASSRSVFTEAFF.